Following are 24 T cell receptor beta chains from one sample sequenced in a study of T cell responses to AZD1222 COVID-19 vaccine. Sequenced by immunoSEQ multiplex PCR; TCRdb stores in-frame clones only, minus some. The sample contains 130,000 or so clones, 89% of which appear only once. The specimen was peripheral blood, collected on day 0 of AZD1222 vaccination. The receptors shown here come from an adult in good health.

This chain's CDR3 is CASSRRFSGEDQPQHF. In DNA form, the CDR3 reads TGTGCCAGCAGCCGCCGATTCTCTGGAGAGGATCAGCCCCAGCATTTT. V is TRBV14 and J is TRBJ1-5; D gene unclear. The CDR3 extends over 16 amino acids. CDR1 and CDR2 from the germline V gene are SGHDN and FVKESK. Between the trimmed V and J ends, which lost 4 bases and 5 bases, there was a span of 18 bases.

The chain employs TRBV9 and TRBJ1-2; possibly TRBD1 for D (5 bases). Trimming stripped 7 bases from V and 1 base from J, with 17 bases between. The CDR3 spans 15 residues. Germline CDR1 is SGDLS and CDR2 is YYNGEE. CDR3 loop: CASRGEAGYNYGYTF. The CDR3 DNA is TGTGCCAGCCGGGGGGAGGCAGGTTATAACTATGGCTACACCTTC.

The chain joins TRBV11-3 to TRBJ1-1, with D tentatively TRBD1 (5 bases). From germline, CDR1 is SGHNT and CDR2 YENEEA. V was cut by 5 bases and J by 1 base, with 8 bases left in between. CDR3 length equals 13 residues. The CDR3 is CASSPGQNTEAFF. The CDR3 nucleotides read TGTGCCAGCAGCCCCGGACAGAACACTGAAGCTTTCTTT.

The chain links TRBV19 to TRBJ1-5; D not resolved. Looked up from germline, CDR1 is LNHDA and CDR2 is SQIVND (reference sequence). This CDR3 region has 15 residues. Deletions cut 3 bases from V and 0 bases from J, with 9 bases between. The DNA for the CDR3 is TGTGCCAGTAGTATTTCAGTTCATAGCAATCAGCCCCAGCATTTT. Translated: CASSISVHSNQPQHF.

J is TRBJ1-3 and V is TRBV4-2; weak D call: TRBD1 (6 bases). The CDR3 is made up of 17 amino acids. Per the germline V gene, CDR1 is LGHNA and CDR2 is YNFKEQ. With 4 bases removed from V and 1 base from J, the gap between germline ends came to 17 bases. CDR3 DNA sequence: TGTGCCAGCAGCCTTGGGGGGCCGCTCGGGTCTGGAAACACCATATATTTT. This sequence encodes CASSLGGPLGSGNTIYF.

V gene TRBV5-6 combines with J gene TRBJ1-1; no definite D call. Germline V gives CDR1 SGHDT, CDR2 YYEEEE. The CDR3 sequence is 16 residues long. V lost 0 bases to trimming and J lost 5 bases, with 17 bases between them. The chain's CDR3 is CASSLEAPTFRTEAFF. The CDR3 DNA is TGTGCCAGCAGCTTGGAAGCACCCACGTTTCGGACTGAAGCTTTCTTT.

The rearrangement links TRBV7-9 to TRBJ1-6, with 7 bases lining up with TRBD1. The junction had 2 bases not matched to a gene; V was cut back by 5 bases and J by 7 bases. Germline lookup yields CDR1 SEHNR and CDR2 FQNEAQ (reference sequence). The CDR3 contains 13 residues. The chain's CDR3 is CASSPTGNSPLHF. CDR3 in DNA: TGTGCCAGCAGCCCGACAGGGAATTCACCCCTCCACTTT.

V usage is TRBV15 and J usage is TRBJ2-7; 8 positions match TRBD2. V was pared by 1 base and J by 3 bases, with 2 bases of the junction left unmatched. The CDR3 runs to 14 residues. Germline lookup yields CDR1 LNHNV and CDR2 YYDKDF (reference sequence). This CDR3 reads CATSRAGGRYEQYF. The CDR3 coding sequence is TGTGCCACCAGCAGAGCGGGGGGGCGCTACGAGCAGTACTTC. Based on the CDR3 plus reference TRBV15 and TRBJ2-7, the full variable domain is DAMVIQNPRYQVTQFGKPVTLSCSQTLNHNVMYWYQQKSSQAPKLLFHYYDKDFNNEADTPDNFQSRRPNTSFCFLDIRSPGLGDTAMYLCATSRAGGRYEQYFGPGTRLTVT.

This chain uses TRBV4-3 with TRBJ2-1; D perhaps matches TRBD2 (6 bases). The CDR3 is made up of 15 amino acids. Between the trimmed V and J ends, which lost 4 bases and 4 bases, there was a span of 14 bases. Germline CDR1 and CDR2: LGHNA and YSLEER. CDR3 nucleotide sequence: TGCGCCAGCAGCCTTTACCGGGACTCGTACAATGAGCAGTTCTTC. As protein: CASSLYRDSYNEQFF.

This chain uses TRBV5-8 with TRBJ1-2; TRBD1 matches at 7 bases. Trimming at V came to 6 bases and at J to 4 bases, leaving 6 bases not matched to a gene. This CDR3 region has 13 residues. CDR1 is SGHTS, CDR2 YDEGEE, per germline. The CDR3 coding sequence is TGTGCCAGCAAGAAGACAGGGATCTATGGCTACACCTTC. Translation: CASKKTGIYGYTF.

This clone was picked up one time. The chain couples TRBV30 to TRBJ2-1, with 8 bases that match TRBD2. This CDR3 comprises 14 residues. V shed 2 bases, J shed 8 bases, and the junction held 8 bases outside the gene matches. From germline, CDR1 is GTSNPN and CDR2 SVGIG (reference sequence). The CDR3 nucleotides are TGTGCCTGGAGTTCCGGGGGGGCTTCGGATGAGCAGTTCTTC. As protein: CAWSSGGASDEQFF.

This clone was recorded once. This chain's CDR3 is CASSMDSQGGPQHF. CDR3 DNA sequence: TGTGCCAGCAGCATGGACTCTCAGGGAGGTCCCCAGCATTTT. V and J are TRBV7-9 and TRBJ1-5, with a weak D call TRBD1 (5 bases). The germline CDR1 and CDR2 sequences are SEHNR and FQNEAQ (reference sequence). Trimming left V 5 bases short and J 10 bases short, with 18 bases between. The CDR3 runs to 14 residues.

This clone was observed a single time. The rearrangement links TRBV9 to TRBJ2-3; D ambiguous. V lost 0 bases, J lost 3 bases, and 11 bases lay in between. The CDR3 extends over 15 amino acids. In germline, CDR1 is SGDLS, CDR2 YYNGEE. The CDR3 nucleotides read TGTGCCAGCAGCGTAGGGAGTATAGTTACAGATACGCAGTATTTT. Translating gives CASSVGSIVTDTQYF.

This chain connects TRBV29-1 to TRBJ2-1; D remains unclear. V lost 7 bases to trimming and J lost 1 base, with 14 bases between them. The germline gives CDR1 SQVTM, CDR2 ANQGSEA. This CDR3 spans 14 amino acids. The CDR3 DNA is TGCAGCGCGCAGTGGCTGGCGTCCTACAATGAGCAGTTCTTC. This codes for CSAQWLASYNEQFF.

The chain combines TRBV30 with TRBJ1-2; weak D call: TRBD1 (5 bases). The CDR3 contains 15 residues. The germline CDR1 and CDR2 sequences are GTSNPN and SVGIG (reference sequence). Trimming took 1 base from V and 4 from J, leaving 16 bases between them. CDR3 nucleotide sequence: TGTGCCTGGAGTGGGACAAAGAAATCGGGCTATGGCTACACCTTC. Protein product: CAWSGTKKSGYGYTF.

This chain links TRBV19 with TRBJ2-1; D possibly corresponds to TRBD2 (5 bases). Looked up from germline, CDR1 is LNHDA and CDR2 is SQIVND (reference sequence). Trimming removed 2 bases from V and 7 bases from J, with 6 bases in between. The CDR3 extends over 12 amino acids. The CDR3 region is CASSIPGNEQFF. In DNA, the CDR3 is TGTGCCAGTAGTATACCGGGAAATGAGCAGTTCTTC.

The CDR3 sequence is CASSIPQVNYGYTF. The CDR3 region has the DNA TGTGCCAGTAGTATCCCACAGGTTAACTATGGCTACACCTTC. This sequence joins TRBV19 and TRBJ1-2, with D perhaps matching TRBD1 (5 bases). The germline CDR1 and CDR2 sequences are LNHDA and SQIVND (reference sequence). This CDR3 is built from 14 residues. The V and J ends lost 3 bases and 1 base respectively, with 9 bases between them.

V and J are TRBV9 and TRBJ1-1; D gene uncertain. The CDR3 loop spans 13 amino acids. Trimming took off 4 bases at V and 6 bases at J, with 13 bases between the two ends. In germline, CDR1 is SGDLS, CDR2 YYNGEE. CDR3 sequence: CASSPEFYPEAFF. CDR3 bases: TGTGCCAGCAGCCCCGAATTTTATCCTGAAGCTTTCTTT.

This chain links TRBV7-9 with TRBJ1-1, with D possibly matching TRBD1 (5 bases). V lost 2 bases and J 10 bases, leaving 11 bases between the germline ends. The CDR3 runs to 12 residues. Germline V gene data show CDR1 as SEHNR and CDR2 as FQNEAQ (reference sequence). CDR3 sequence reads: CASSLSGGRAFF. The CDR3 coding sequence is TGTGCCAGCAGCTTAAGCGGGGGTAGAGCTTTCTTT.

This chain joins TRBV5-1 and TRBJ2-1; 9 bases are a match to TRBD2. The length of the CDR3 is 15 residues. CDR1 is SGHRS and CDR2 is YFSETQ in the germline V gene. The trim removed 2 bases at V and 5 bases at J, leaving 5 bases unmatched. The CDR3 DNA follows: TGCGCCAGCAGCTTTAGCGGGGGAGTTAACAATGAGCAGTTCTTC. Translated: CASSFSGGVNNEQFF. The full variable domain, its missing parts supplied by reference TRBV5-1 and TRBJ2-1, is KAGVTQTPRYLIKTRGQQVTLSCSPISGHRSVSWYQQTPGQGLQFLFEYFSETQRNKGNFPGRFSGRQFSNSRSEMNVSTLELGDSALYLCASSFSGGVNNEQFFGPGTRLTVL.

This clone has a handful of counts. V gene TRBV20-1 combines with J gene TRBJ2-7, with a tentative D call TRBD1 (5 bases). The CDR3 runs 12 residues. Between the trimmed V and J ends, which lost 3 bases and 2 bases, there was a span of 8 bases. The germline gives CDR1 DFQATT, CDR2 SNEGSKA (reference sequence). CDR3 DNA sequence: TGCAGTGCTAGTAAGGGGCCCTACGAGCAGTACTTC. It specifies CSASKGPYEQYF.

The chain is built from TRBV10-1 and TRBJ2-7, with D uncertain. Germline V lookup: CDR1 WNHNN, CDR2 SYGVQD (reference sequence). This CDR3 comprises 12 residues. Trimming cost V 4 bases and J 3 bases, with 7 bases left between them. CDR3 amino acids: CASSAGDYEQYF. The CDR3 nucleotides read TGCGCCAGCAGTGCTGGAGACTACGAGCAGTACTTC.

The chain carries TRBV3-1 (or the pseudogene TRBV3-2) and TRBJ1-2, with 9 bases identical to TRBD1. Germline loops: CDR1 LGHDT, CDR2 YNNKEL (reference sequence). With V trimmed by 0 bases and J by 2 bases, 7 bases remained unmatched. CDR3 length: 17 residues. The CDR3 coding sequence is TGTGCCAGCAGCCAAGATCCCCCGGGACAGGGCAACTATGGCTACACCTTC. Its translation: CASSQDPPGQGNYGYTF.

The chain combines TRBV5-1 with TRBJ1-2, with D unclear. The CDR3 is made up of 12 amino acids. V shed 2 bases and J shed 5 bases, with 7 bases lying between them. Germline CDR1 SGHRS, CDR2 YFSETQ. CDR3 sequence: CASSFLGYGYTF. The CDR3 region has the DNA TGCGCCAGCAGCTTCTTGGGTTATGGCTACACCTTC.